The entry below gives a single T cell receptor beta chain sequence along with its context. Its antigen remains unidentified. This CDR3 contains 18 residues. Trimming left V 1 base short and J 7 bases short, with 26 bases between. Looked up from germline, CDR1 is SGHKS and CDR2 is YYEKEE (reference sequence). Profiled with immunoSEQ multiplex PCR; TCRdb holds only in-frame clones, not every one. The data hold some 100,000 clones, with approximately 89% observed a single time. The entry originates in a study of OX40 agonist ivuxolimab in advanced cancers. Study outcomes and limitations: Clones of CD4+ and CD8+ blood T cells grew by week 6 at doses of 0.1 to 3.0 mg/kg.

The genes are TRBV5-5 and TRBJ1-1; D may be TRBD1 (6 bases). This sequence was found in an adult with an advanced solid tumor such as melanoma, head and neck, liver or kidney cancer. Sequencing was performed on CD4+ or CD8+ T cells sorted from blood, taken in a trial of the OX40 agonist ivuxolimab. CDR3 nucleotides: TGTGCCAGCAGCTTGTTTGGGGCGCTCGGGGGGCGATGGAATGAAGCTTTCTTT. Its translation is CASSLFGALGGRWNEAFF.